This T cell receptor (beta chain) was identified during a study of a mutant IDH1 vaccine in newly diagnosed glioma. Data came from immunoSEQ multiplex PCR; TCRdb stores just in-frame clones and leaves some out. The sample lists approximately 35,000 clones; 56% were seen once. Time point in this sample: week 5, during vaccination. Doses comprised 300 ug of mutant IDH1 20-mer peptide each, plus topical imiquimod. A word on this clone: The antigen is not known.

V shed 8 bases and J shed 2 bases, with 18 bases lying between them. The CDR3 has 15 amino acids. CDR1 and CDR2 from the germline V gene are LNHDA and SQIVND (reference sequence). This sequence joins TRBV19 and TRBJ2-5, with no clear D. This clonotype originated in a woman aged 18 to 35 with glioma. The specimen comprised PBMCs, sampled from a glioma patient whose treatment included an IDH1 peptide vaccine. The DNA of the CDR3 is TGTGCCAGTCGATCCATCGACCCCTTACAAGAGACCCAGTACTTC. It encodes CASRSIDPLQETQYF.